This entry lists 21 T cell receptor beta chains sequenced from one sample in a study of beta chain features in type 1 diabetes. Study conclusions and caveats: Patients with Type 1 diabetes showed moderately but significantly shorter TCRB CDR3s in all four CD4+ subsets.

The whole isolated RNA underwent reverse transcription, so sequencing captured expressed TCRB transcripts. Clones were read by immunoSEQ multiplex PCR, and TCRdb kept only the in-frame ones, dropping some. Of fewer than 350,000 clones detected, about 15% appear once; the ten largest clones hold roughly 0.015%. Antigens for these TCRs are unknown. Sequencing was carried out using naive CD4+ T cells from blood. The receptors shown here come from a man between 18 and 35 years old with type 1 diabetes.

In its sample, this clone was seen a few times. The CDR3 sequence: CASAPTSGRNNEQFF. CDR3 bases: TGTGCTAGTGCCCCGACTAGCGGGAGAAACAATGAGCAGTTCTTC. The chain links TRBV12-5 to TRBJ2-1, with TRBD2 matching over 12 bases. The CDR3 loop spans 15 amino acids. With V trimmed by 7 bases and J by 5 bases, 6 bases remained unmatched. Germline values: CDR1 LGHNT, CDR2 FRNRAP.

This clone was found a few times. The chain couples TRBV28 to TRBJ1-2; 8 bases match TRBD1. This CDR3 contains 16 residues. Unmatched junction bases numbered 15, after V lost 4 bases and J lost 8 bases. Germline V gene sequence: CDR1 MDHEN, CDR2 SYDVKM. In DNA form, the CDR3 reads TGTGCCAGCAGTTCCCTGGACAGGGAACGACATCAAGGCTACACCTTC. Translating gives CASSSLDRERHQGYTF.

This clone appeared a few times. V usage is TRBV11-2 and J usage is TRBJ2-4; TRBD2 might be the D (5 bases). The CDR3 totals 19 residues. V lost 1 base to trimming and J lost 0 bases, with 19 bases between them. CDR1 is SGHAT, CDR2 FQNNGV, per germline. CDR3 in DNA: TGTGCCAGCAGCTTAGTAGAGGGCAGAGACCAGTTAGCCAAAAACATTCAGTACTTC. Translated: CASSLVEGRDQLAKNIQYF.

V and J are TRBV2 and TRBJ1-2; 10 bases map to TRBD1. The CDR3 has 15 amino acids. Trimming at V came to 7 bases and at J to 4 bases, leaving 9 bases not matched to a gene. Germline V CDR1 and CDR2: SNHLY, FYNNEI. The CDR3 protein is CASTRDRGLFYGYTF. The CDR3 coding sequence is TGTGCCAGCACCCGGGACAGGGGCCTCTTCTATGGCTACACCTTC. The full variable domain, in which reference TRBV2 and TRBJ1-2 provide the parts outside the CDR3, is EPEVTQTPSHQVTQMGQEVILRCVPISNHLYFYWYRQILGQKVEFLVSFYNNEISEKSEIFDDQFSVERPDGSNFTLKIRSTKLEDSAMYFCASTRDRGLFYGYTFGSGTRLTVV.

The chain uses TRBV30 and TRBJ2-2; 8 positions match TRBD2. Trimming cost V 0 bases and J 3 bases; bases outside gene matches: 6. CDR1 GTSNPN and CDR2 SVGIG come from the germline V gene (reference sequence). There are 16 residues in the CDR3. This chain's CDR3 is CAWSVRSGSYTGELFF. As DNA, the CDR3 is TGTGCCTGGAGTGTACGGAGCGGGAGTTACACCGGGGAGCTGTTTTTT.

The rearrangement joins TRBV29-1 to TRBJ2-7; no definite D call. The germline gives CDR1 SQVTM, CDR2 ANQGSEA. The CDR3 is 12 amino acids. Trimming took 4 bases from V and 2 from J, leaving 9 bases between them. The CDR3 region is CSVGLLAYEQYF. In DNA form, the CDR3 reads TGCAGCGTTGGGCTGCTAGCCTACGAGCAGTACTTC.

The V gene is TRBV5-1, the J gene TRBJ1-6, with D possibly TRBD1 on 6 matching bases. CDR1 and CDR2 from the germline V gene are SGHRS and YFSETQ. The CDR3 sequence is 15 residues long. Trimming removed 4 bases at V and 9 bases at J, with 17 bases between. The CDR3 coding sequence is TGCGCCAGCAGCCGGGAGGACAGTCTCGTTTCACCCCTCCACTTT. Residues: CASSREDSLVSPLHF.

The chain combines TRBV4-3 with TRBJ2-2; 9 bases line up with TRBD2. Germline loops: CDR1 LGHNA, CDR2 YSLEER. CDR3 length: 15 amino acids. After removal of 4 bases from V and 2 bases from J, the junction contained 2 bases not matched to a gene. The CDR3 reads CASSRGTSNTGELFF. CDR3 sequence (DNA): TGCGCCAGCAGCCGCGGGACTAGCAACACCGGGGAGCTGTTTTTT.

This clone was seen a few times. The chain has TRBV5-1 and TRBJ2-5; 7 bases match TRBD1. The J segment lost 1 base and the V segment lost 3 bases, leaving 6 bases of the junction unmatched. The germline gives CDR1 SGHRS, CDR2 YFSETQ. The CDR3 sequence is 15 residues long. CDR3 amino acids: CASSWGQSSQETQYF. In DNA, the CDR3 is TGCGCCAGCAGCTGGGGACAGTCCTCCCAAGAGACCCAGTACTTC.

This clone has more than one count but fewer than ten. A read error may produce the germline difference seen at one junction end. V gene TRBV5-1 combines with J gene TRBJ2-1; D gene ambiguous. The CDR3 runs to 15 residues. CDR1 is SGHRS and CDR2 is YFSETQ in the germline V gene. The CDR3 protein is CASRLEGGSYNEQFF. The CDR3, as DNA: TGCGCCAGCAGATTGGAAGGCGGCTCCTACAATGAGCAGTTCTTC. The entire variable domain, with the rest obtained from reference TRBV5-1 and TRBJ2-1, is as follows: KAGVTQTPRYLIKTRGQQVTLSCSPISGHRSVSWYQQTPGQGLQFLFEYFSETQRNKGNFPGRFSGRQFSNSRSEMNVSTLELGDSALYLCASRLEGGSYNEQFFGPGTRLTVL.

As DNA, the CDR3 is TGTGCCAGCAGCTCGGGACAGGGCAATCAGCCCCAGCATTTT. Its protein is CASSSGQGNQPQHF. The V call is TRBV7-9, the J call TRBJ1-5; 8 bases align to TRBD1. The CDR3 is made up of 14 amino acids. V shed 4 bases, J shed 2 bases, and the junction held 1 base outside the gene matches. Germline values: CDR1 SEHNR, CDR2 FQNEAQ (reference sequence).

The chain has TRBV5-5 and TRBJ2-7, with D perhaps matching TRBD2 (5 bases). Trimming took 4 bases from V and 4 from J, leaving 12 bases between them. The CDR3 spans 13 residues. Germline CDR1 reads SGHKS; CDR2 reads YYEKEE (reference sequence). CDR3 in amino acids: CASSLAGRYEQYF. Here the CDR3 DNA reads TGTGCCAGCAGCCTGGCGGGTAGGTACGAGCAGTACTTC.

This clone was counted only a few times. The gene calls are TRBV9 and TRBJ1-3; TRBD1 is a possible D gene (6 bases). The CDR3 runs 15 residues. V was trimmed by 4 bases and J by 2 bases, leaving 13 bases between them. CDR1 is SGDLS and CDR2 is YYNGEE in the germline V gene. The CDR3 coding sequence is TGTGCCAGCAGCCCTGTGGACAGACCTGGAAACACCATATATTTT. Translation gives CASSPVDRPGNTIYF.

The chain joins TRBV5-1 to TRBJ1-2, with 7 bases identical to TRBD1. Germline assignment: CDR1 SGHRS and CDR2 YFSETQ. Trimming removed 0 bases from V and 0 bases from J; junction bases left unmatched: 2. The CDR3 sequence is 15 residues long. The CDR3 sequence: CASSLEGQPNYGYTF. The CDR3 DNA reads TGCGCCAGCAGCTTGGAGGGACAGCCTAACTATGGCTACACCTTC. Together with reference TRBV5-1 and TRBJ1-2, the CDR3 gives the full variable domain: KAGVTQTPRYLIKTRGQQVTLSCSPISGHRSVSWYQQTPGQGLQFLFEYFSETQRNKGNFPGRFSGRQFSNSRSEMNVSTLELGDSALYLCASSLEGQPNYGYTFGSGTRLTVV.

Here the CDR3 reads CASSRDRVAEAFF. The DNA for the CDR3 is TGTGCCAGCAGTAGGGACAGGGTGGCTGAAGCTTTCTTT. This rearrangement joins TRBV6-6 to TRBJ1-1; TRBD1 aligns across 9 bases. CDR1 MNHNY and CDR2 SVGAGI come from the germline V gene (reference sequence). J gave up 6 bases and V 5 bases, and 4 bases lay outside the gene matches. The CDR3 extends over 13 amino acids.

The chain has TRBV19 and TRBJ2-3; 8 nucleotides match TRBD2. V trimming: 5 bases; J trimming: 0 bases; junction bases outside the gene matches: 4. Germline V gene sequence: CDR1 LNHDA, CDR2 SQIVND (reference sequence). There are 15 residues in the CDR3. CDR3 DNA sequence: TGTGCCAGTAGTCCGGGCGGGAGGAGCACAGATACGCAGTATTTT. Translating gives CASSPGGRSTDTQYF. Filled out from reference TRBV19 and TRBJ2-3, the complete variable domain reads DGGITQSPKYLFRKEGQNVTLSCEQNLNHDAMYWYRQDPGQGLRLIYYSQIVNDFQKGDIAEGYSVSREKKESFPLTVTSAQKNPTAFYLCASSPGGRSTDTQYFGPGTRLTVL.

CDR3 sequence reads: CAWSLDNQSTQYF. CDR3 DNA sequence: TGTGCCTGGAGTTTGGACAACCAGAGCACCCAGTACTTC. The rearrangement uses TRBV30 and TRBJ2-5; TRBD1 is a possible D gene (5 bases). V shed 2 bases and J shed 8 bases, with 15 bases lying between them. Germline V lookup: CDR1 GTSNPN, CDR2 SVGIG (reference sequence). The CDR3 has 13 residues.

In its sample, this clone was seen a few times. The chain recombines TRBV7-2 with TRBJ2-3, with 9 bases identical to TRBD1. The CDR3 has 13 amino acids. Losses at the gene ends were 4 bases for V and 5 bases for J; bases not matched to a gene: 1. The germline V gene encodes CDR1 SGHTA and CDR2 FQGNSA. The CDR3 is CASSSDRGDTQYF. CDR3 nucleotide sequence: TGTGCCAGCAGCTCGGACAGGGGAGATACGCAGTATTTT.

The V and J genes are TRBV7-9 and TRBJ1-5, with 9 bases that match TRBD1. Germline CDR1 is SEHNR and CDR2 is FQNEAQ (reference sequence). V shed 5 bases, J shed 7 bases, and the junction held 12 bases outside the gene matches. The CDR3 runs to 16 residues. DNA of the CDR3: TGTGCCAGCAGCAACCCCGGGACAGGGTCCGAACAGCCCCAGCATTTT. It is translated as CASSNPGTGSEQPQHF.

This clone appeared a few times. The V call is TRBV19, the J call TRBJ2-1; unclear D gene. Germline lookup yields CDR1 LNHDA and CDR2 SQIVND (reference sequence). The V gene lost 7 bases and the J gene lost 6 bases, with 16 bases spanning the gap. The CDR3 extends over 14 amino acids. CDR3 nucleotide sequence: TGTGCCAGTACCCGAAGGTGGTCGGGCAATGAGCAGTTCTTC. This encodes CASTRRWSGNEQFF. The whole variable domain, remainder taken from reference TRBV19 and TRBJ2-1, is DGGITQSPKYLFRKEGQNVTLSCEQNLNHDAMYWYRQDPGQGLRLIYYSQIVNDFQKGDIAEGYSVSREKKESFPLTVTSAQKNPTAFYLCASTRRWSGNEQFFGPGTRLTVL.

This clone has just a few counts. The chain couples TRBV11-2 to TRBJ2-1; D is ambiguous. CDR3 size: 15 residues. Trimming cost V 1 base and J 6 bases, with 13 bases left between them. CDR1 is SGHAT and CDR2 is FQNNGV in the germline V gene. The CDR3 region is CASSLGPHRSNEQFF. In nucleotides, the CDR3 is TGTGCCAGCAGCTTAGGGCCTCATCGATCCAATGAGCAGTTCTTC.